One and the same sample provided the 10 T cell receptor beta chains below, sequenced in a study of T-cell reconstitution after alpha-beta-depleted transplantation in children. Unique molecular identifiers were built into the TCRbeta library. TCRdb redid the calling of the PCR reads with MiXCR, one entry per CDR3 protein. The data hold over 85,000 distinct CDR3 sequences, with approximately 8% observed a single time. The sample here was PBMCs, taken before TCRalphabeta/CD19-depleted stem cell transplant. These receptors were collected from a boy younger than 10 with acute lymphoblastic leukemia, due to receive a stem cell transplant.

The table lists this clonotype with many counts. CDR3 coding DNA: TGTGCCAGCAGCTCAACAGGGGACCTAGATACGCAGTATTTT. Its protein is CASSSTGDLDTQYF. The chain joins TRBV7-9 to TRBJ2-3; 7 bases align to TRBD1. Germline V CDR1 and CDR2: SEHNR, FQNEAQ (reference sequence). CDR3 size: 14 residues. V was clipped by 4 bases and J by 5 bases; unmatched bases: 6.

This clonotype was observed a handful of times. V gene TRBV20-1 combines with J gene TRBJ1-2; D is perhaps TRBD1 (5 bases). The length of the CDR3 is 12 residues. V was trimmed by 3 bases and J by 2 bases, leaving 7 bases between them. Germline values: CDR1 DFQATT, CDR2 SNEGSKA (reference sequence). CDR3 in DNA: TGCAGTGCTAGGACAGCGAACTATGGCTACACCTTC. Translated: CSARTANYGYTF.

CDR3 nucleotide sequence: TGTGCCAGCAGTGAAGCGACAGGAGAGAACTATGGCTACACCTTC. Its translation: CASSEATGENYGYTF. The chain links TRBV6-1 to TRBJ1-2, with D perhaps matching TRBD1 (6 bases). The CDR3 consists of 15 residues. Germline CDR1 and CDR2: MNHNS and SASEGT. The germline V and J ends were trimmed by 0 bases and 2 bases, with 10 bases remaining between them.

This clonotype was recorded at least ten times. The CDR3 DNA is TGCGCCAGCAGCCAAGCAGCCTACAATGAGCAGTTCTTC. This codes for CASSQAAYNEQFF. The rearrangement uses TRBV4-3 and TRBJ2-1, with D unclear. The CDR3 is 13 residues long. Trimming pared 1 base from V and 2 bases from J, leaving 3 bases between. Looked up from germline, CDR1 is LGHNA and CDR2 is YSLEER.

The J gene is TRBJ2-7, the V gene TRBV18; 8 bases align to TRBD1. V was clipped by 4 bases and J by 0 bases; unmatched bases: 11. Germline V gene data show CDR1 as KGHSH and CDR2 as LQKENI. CDR3 length: 17 residues. The CDR3 DNA reads TGTGCCAGCTCACTACTCCGGGACAGGCCTAGCTCCTACGAGCAGTACTTC. Its translation: CASSLLRDRPSSYEQYF.

The chain joins TRBV4-3 to TRBJ2-2, with D maybe TRBD2 (5 bases). The CDR3 runs 16 residues. V lost 4 bases to trimming and J lost 3 bases, with 15 bases between them. CDR1 is LGHNA, CDR2 YSLEER, per germline. The CDR3 protein is CASSPLSDLDTGELFF. DNA for the CDR3: TGCGCCAGCAGCCCCCTCTCGGACTTAGACACCGGGGAGCTGTTTTTT.

The chain couples TRBV9 to TRBJ2-2; D gene unclear. CDR3 length: 12 residues. Trimming cost V 3 bases and J 4 bases, with 4 bases left between them. Germline CDR1 and CDR2: SGDLS and YYNGEE. The CDR3 protein is CASSALTGELFF. CDR3 coding DNA: TGTGCCAGCAGCGCGCTCACCGGGGAGCTGTTTTTT.

This clonotype was seen at least ten times. The chain employs TRBV20-1 and TRBJ2-1, with 8 nucleotides matching TRBD2. Trimming cost V 0 bases and J 6 bases; bases outside gene matches: 4. From germline, CDR1 is DFQATT and CDR2 SNEGSKA (reference sequence). The CDR3 covers 14 residues. The CDR3 sequence: CSARDLAGVNEQFF. CDR3 DNA sequence: TGCAGTGCTAGAGATCTAGCGGGTGTCAATGAGCAGTTCTTC.

This clonotype was seen many times. The CDR3 nucleotides read TGCAGTGCCCAAAAAGGGGGTCAAGGGTTTGGGGCTTTCTTT. This translates into CSAQKGGQGFGAFF. This chain links TRBV20-1 with TRBJ1-1; D perhaps matches TRBD1 (6 bases). CDR1 and CDR2 (germline): DFQATT, SNEGSKA (reference sequence). The CDR3 extends over 14 amino acids. The ends were cut back, 6 bases at V and 11 bases at J, with 25 bases in the middle.

This clonotype was detected ten times or more. V and J are TRBV10-3 and TRBJ2-1, with D perhaps TRBD1 (6 bases). Trimming shortened V by 8 bases and J by 8 bases, and 19 bases separated the two germline ends. This CDR3 comprises 14 residues. Germline CDR1 ENHRY, CDR2 SYGVKD. The DNA of the CDR3 is TGTGCCATCCTGAAACAGGGCATCGTCGATGAGCAGTTCTTC. Protein product: CAILKQGIVDEQFF.